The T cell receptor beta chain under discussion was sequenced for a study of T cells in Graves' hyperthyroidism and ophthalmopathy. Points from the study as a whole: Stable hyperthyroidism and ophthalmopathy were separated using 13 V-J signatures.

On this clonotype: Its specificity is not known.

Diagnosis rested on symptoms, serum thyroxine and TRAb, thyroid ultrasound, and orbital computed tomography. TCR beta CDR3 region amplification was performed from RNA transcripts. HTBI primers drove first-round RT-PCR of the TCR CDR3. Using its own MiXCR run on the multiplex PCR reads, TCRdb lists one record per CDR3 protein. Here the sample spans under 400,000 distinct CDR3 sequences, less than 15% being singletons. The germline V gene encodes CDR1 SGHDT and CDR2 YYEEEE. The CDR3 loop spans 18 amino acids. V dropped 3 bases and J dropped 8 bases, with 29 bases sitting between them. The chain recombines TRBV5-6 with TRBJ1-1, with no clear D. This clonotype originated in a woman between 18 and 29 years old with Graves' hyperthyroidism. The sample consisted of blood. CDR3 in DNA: TGTGCCAGCAGCTCCGTCGAAGTAGTCATCAAATCAGAAGCCGAAGCTTTCTTT. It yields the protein CASSSVEVVIKSEAEAFF.